Below are 21 T cell receptor beta chains sequenced from a single sample in a study of T cell clonality in common variable immunodeficiency. Only in-frame clones appear in the TCRdb table, and some are missing; sequencing was by immunoSEQ multiplex PCR. This sample comprises approximately 44,000 clones, none seen once only. Sequencing was performed on peripheral blood mononuclear cells. Receptors were obtained from a person aged 18 to 75 in good health.

This clone was seen ten or more times. The DNA ends 3 residues before the CDR3 does, and the rest of the CDR3 is filled in from the germline J gene. The chain recombines TRBV6-1 with TRBJ2-7; 8 bases are a match to TRBD2. The CDR3 is 15 amino acids. The germline V gene has CDR1 MNHNS and CDR2 SASEGT. V shed 4 bases, J shed 0 bases, and the junction held 5 bases outside the gene matches. Here the CDR3 reads CASSAPGGVSYEQYF. The CDR3 DNA, read in part, is TGTGCCAGCAGTGCCCCCGGGGGGGTCTCCTACGAG.

There are many counts of this clone. The read terminates 3 residues ahead of where the CDR3 ends, so the germline J gene completes it. The rearrangement uses TRBV5-1 and TRBJ1-1; 8 bases are a match to TRBD1. The CDR3 consists of 14 residues. Germline V gives CDR1 SGHRS, CDR2 YFSETQ. CDR3 DNA (partial): TGCGCCAGCAGCTTGGGGCAGGGGGCGTCCCAA. This translates into CASSLGQGASQ. The whole CDR3 sequence reads CASSLGQGASQAFF.

Many counts were recorded for this clone. The read stops 3 residues short of the end of the CDR3; the missing end is completed from the germline J gene. The chain is built from TRBV9 and TRBJ2-3, with 13 nucleotides matching TRBD2. The CDR3 runs 19 residues. Germline CDR1 reads SGDLS; CDR2 reads YYNGEE. The trim removed 6 bases at V and 1 base at J, leaving 14 bases unmatched. The CDR3 sequence is CASTGEGTSGAQGTDTQYF. CDR3 DNA (partial): TGTGCCAGCACCGGAGAGGGGACTAGCGGGGCCCAGGGCACAGATACG.

This clone was detected only a few times. Sequencing ends 3 residues short of the CDR3 end; the germline J gene provides the rest. V is TRBV7-6 and J is TRBJ2-2; no definite D call. This CDR3 is 15 amino acids long. V dropped 6 bases and J dropped 2 bases, with 13 bases sitting between them. The germline gives CDR1 SGHVS, CDR2 FNYEAQ. The sequenced part of the CDR3 DNA is TGTGCCAGCAGACTTACAGAGATCAACACCGGGGAG. The encoded protein is CASRLTEINTGE. The whole CDR3 protein reads CASRLTEINTGELFF.

This clone appeared many times. The sequence runs out 3 residues before the end of the CDR3; the remainder is reconstructed from the germline J gene. The chain carries TRBV5-1 and TRBJ1-1; maybe TRBD1 (6 bases). The germline gives CDR1 SGHRS, CDR2 YFSETQ. Trimming pared 0 bases from V and 1 base from J, leaving 7 bases between. This CDR3 region has 14 residues. The part of the CDR3 DNA that was read is TGCGCCAGCAGCTTGGCAGGGGCGAACACTGAA. It is translated as CASSLAGANTE. The complete CDR3 reads CASSLAGANTEAFF.

This clone showed up many times. CDR3 sequence: CASSLFRQLSNYGYTF. The sequenced CDR3 bases are TGTGCCAGCAGTCTTTTTCGACAGTTATCGAACTATGGC. The chain has TRBV6-2 or TRBV6-3 and TRBJ1-2; D possibly corresponds to TRBD1 (5 bases). The read terminates 3 residues before the CDR3 end, so the remaining end is supplied by the germline J gene. Trimming left V 5 bases short and J 2 bases short, with 18 bases between. The length of the CDR3 is 16 residues. The germline gives CDR1 MNHEY, CDR2 SVGEGT.

This clone was counted many times. The read terminates 3 residues before the CDR3 end, so the remaining end is supplied by the germline J gene. The V gene is TRBV2, the J gene TRBJ2-3, with 7 bases that match TRBD1. V dropped 7 bases and J dropped 2; count of bases not matched to a gene: 3. Looked up from germline, CDR1 is SNHLY and CDR2 is FYNNEI. CDR3 length equals 13 residues. The CDR3 spells CASMGTATDTQYF. CDR3 DNA (partial): TGTGCCAGCATGGGGACAGCCACAGATACG.

The sample holds many counts of this clone. The sequence runs out 3 residues before the end of the CDR3; the remainder is reconstructed from the germline J gene. This chain uses TRBV20-1 with TRBJ1-2; D may be TRBD1 (6 bases). Germline V lookup: CDR1 DFQATT, CDR2 SNEGSKA (reference sequence). The CDR3 consists of 15 residues. V lost 5 bases and J lost 3, with 19 bases in between. Incomplete CDR3 DNA: TGCAGTGCTTCCCCAATGTGGACAGCTGACTATGGC. Translated: CSASPMWTADYG. The whole CDR3 sequence reads CSASPMWTADYGYTF.

The table lists this clone with a few counts. The read terminates 3 residues ahead of where the CDR3 ends, so the germline J gene completes it. This chain connects TRBV6-1 to TRBJ2-3, with 8 nucleotides matching TRBD1. Losses at the gene ends were 3 bases for V and 1 base for J; bases not matched to a gene: 0. This CDR3 comprises 14 residues. Germline loops: CDR1 MNHNS, CDR2 SASEGT. Partial CDR3 DNA: TGTGCCAGCAGTGAGGGACAGGGCACAGATACG. The encoded protein is CASSEGQGTDT. The whole CDR3 is CASSEGQGTDTQYF.

This clone was counted many times. The CDR3 end is not reached by the read, which stops 3 residues before it; the germline J gene fills it in. This chain joins TRBV19 and TRBJ2-5, with TRBD1 identical over 9 bases. CDR1 LNHDA and CDR2 SQIVND come from the germline V gene (reference sequence). Trimming cost V 10 bases and J 5 bases; bases outside gene matches: 8. This CDR3 is 13 amino acids long. The CDR3 bases that were read are TGTGCCATACAACAGGGGGCTAGGGAGACC. Protein sequence: CAIQQGARET. The full CDR3 sequence reads CAIQQGARETQYF. The whole variable domain, filled in from reference TRBV19 and TRBJ2-5, reads DGGITQSPKYLFRKEGQNVTLSCEQNLNHDAMYWYRQDPGQGLRLIYYSQIVNDFQKGDIAEGYSVSREKKESFPLTVTSAQKNPTAFYLCAIQQGARETQYFGPGTRLLVL.

This clone appeared many times. With the read ending 3 residues before the CDR3 end, the germline J gene is used to fill in that end. The rearrangement uses TRBV5-1 and TRBJ2-7; D not resolved. The length of the CDR3 is 14 residues. Germline CDR1 SGHRS, CDR2 YFSETQ. V shed 0 bases and J shed 0 bases, with 7 bases lying between them. CDR3 sequence reads: CASSLDPSSYEQYF. The sequenced CDR3 bases are TGCGCCAGCAGCTTGGACCCTAGCTCCTACGAG.

This clone has a count of ten or more. The read finishes 3 residues shy of the CDR3 end, and the germline J gene is used to complete it. This chain links TRBV9 with TRBJ1-6; D is undetermined. This CDR3 is 14 amino acids long. CDR1 and CDR2 (germline): SGDLS, YYNGEE. The V end lost 2 bases, the J end lost 5 bases, and 8 bases lay between the germline ends. The CDR3 protein is CASSVYQNNSPLHF. The DNA read from the CDR3 is TGTGCCAGCAGCGTGTATCAGAATAATTCACCC.

This clone was recorded at least ten times. The read ends 3 residues shy of where the CDR3 ends; the end is completed using the germline J gene. The chain couples TRBV5-1 to TRBJ2-3; a weak D match, TRBD2 (5 bases). The V gene's germline CDR1 is SGHRS and CDR2 YFSETQ. V lost 2 bases and J 2 bases, leaving 12 bases between the germline ends. The CDR3 runs 15 residues. The CDR3 loop is CASSLLGFSTDTQYF. The CDR3 bases that were read are TGCGCCAGCAGCTTACTAGGTTTCTCCACAGATACG.

This clone was found many times. The read halts 3 residues ahead of the CDR3 end, with the missing end drawn from the germline J gene. The chain has TRBV7-2 and TRBJ2-5, with 7 bases lining up with TRBD2. After removal of 2 bases from V and 5 bases from J, the junction contained 8 bases not matched to a gene. CDR3 length equals 15 residues. Germline CDR1 and CDR2: SGHTA and FQGNSA. CDR3 DNA, as far as it was read: TGTGCCAGCAGCTTATCCAGGACTAGACGCGAGACC. Translation gives CASSLSRTRRET. The complete CDR3 reads CASSLSRTRRETQYF.

This clone occurred many times. The sequenced part of the CDR3 DNA is TGTGCCAGCAGCCCTTCTGGGACAGCAGATCAGCCC. It is translated as CASSPSGTADQP. The CDR3, in full, reads CASSPSGTADQPQHF. The chain couples TRBV11-2 to TRBJ1-5, with 7 bases aligning to TRBD1. The CDR3 extends 3 residues past the end of the read, so its final part is completed from the germline J gene. The ends lost 5 bases at V and 5 bases at J; junction bases unmatched: 9. This CDR3 is 15 amino acids long. Germline V gene lookup returns CDR1 SGHAT and CDR2 FQNNGV.

This clone was observed at least ten times. The read finishes 3 residues shy of the CDR3 end, and the germline J gene is used to complete it. The chain is built from TRBV20-1 and TRBJ1-1; D might be TRBD1 (5 bases). Germline V lookup: CDR1 DFQATT, CDR2 SNEGSKA (reference sequence). The CDR3 is 14 amino acids. The V gene lost 5 bases and the J gene lost 5 bases, with 18 bases spanning the gap. The CDR3 loop is CSAVAGGVVTEAFF. Incomplete CDR3 DNA: TGCAGTGCTGTAGCGGGAGGGGTCGTGACTGAA.

This clone was counted ten times or more. The observed sequence ends 3 residues before the CDR3 terminus, with the missing tail filled in from the germline J gene. V and J are TRBV19 and TRBJ1-1; weak D call: TRBD1 (6 bases). The CDR3 extends over 19 amino acids. Germline V lookup: CDR1 LNHDA, CDR2 SQIVND (reference sequence). V was trimmed by 11 bases and J by 1 base, leaving 32 bases between them. CDR3 in amino acids: CAGLDIGTSFPGRNTEAFF. The sequenced part of the CDR3 DNA is TGTGCCGGACTTGATATCGGGACAAGTTTTCCGGGACGGAACACTGAA.

This clone showed up many times. From the germline J gene comes the end of the CDR3, since the read stops 3 residues before it. V usage is TRBV12-3 or TRBV12-4 and J usage is TRBJ2-4; 8 nucleotides agree with TRBD2. The V segment lost 6 bases and the J segment 9 bases; nucleotides outside the gene matches: 7. CDR3 length equals 13 residues. The CDR3 is CASSPRGGVIQYF. CDR3 bases read: TGTGCCAGCAGCCCCCGGGGGGGGGTCATT.

This clone was seen many times. The read terminates 3 residues ahead of where the CDR3 ends, so the germline J gene completes it. This rearrangement joins TRBV7-2 to TRBJ2-2; 9 bases are a match to TRBD1. Germline CDR1 SGHTA, CDR2 FQGNSA. Unmatched junction bases numbered 5, after V lost 5 bases and J lost 4 bases. The CDR3 has 15 residues. CDR3 protein: CASSPTGGGTGELFF. CDR3 DNA, as far as it was read: TGTGCCAGCAGCCCGACAGGGGGTGGCACCGGGGAG.

There are many counts of this clone. CDR3 in amino acids: CSAAPGLAAYEQYF. The CDR3 DNA, read in part, is TGCAGTGCTGCCCCGGGACTAGCGGCCTACGAG. The chain uses TRBV20-1 and TRBJ2-7; 11 nucleotides line up with TRBD2. The read ends 3 residues early relative to the CDR3; the germline J gene fills the gap. V lost 5 bases to trimming and J lost 2 bases; unmatched junction nucleotides: 5. CDR3 size: 14 residues. Germline lookup yields CDR1 DFQATT and CDR2 SNEGSKA (reference sequence).

This clone was recorded many times. The observed sequence ends 3 residues before the CDR3 terminus, with the missing tail filled in from the germline J gene. V is TRBV28 and J is TRBJ2-3; 9 bases align to TRBD2. Germline-derived CDR1 and CDR2 are MDHEN and SYDVKM. The CDR3 length is 14 residues. The J segment lost 6 bases and the V segment lost 8 bases, leaving 9 bases of the junction unmatched. The CDR3: CASGRVSGSDTQYF. Partial CDR3 DNA: TGTGCCAGCGGGAGGGTTAGCGGGAGCGATACG.